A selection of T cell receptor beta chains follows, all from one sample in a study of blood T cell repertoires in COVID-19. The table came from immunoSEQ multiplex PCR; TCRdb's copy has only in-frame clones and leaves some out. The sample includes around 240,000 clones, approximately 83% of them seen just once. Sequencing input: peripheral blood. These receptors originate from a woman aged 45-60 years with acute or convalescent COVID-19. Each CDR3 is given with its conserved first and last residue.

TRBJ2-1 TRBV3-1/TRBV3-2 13 CASAQGNYNEQFF
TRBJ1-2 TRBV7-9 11 CASSLAYGYTF
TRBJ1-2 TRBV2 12 CASSVDRYGYTF
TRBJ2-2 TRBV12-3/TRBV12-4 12 CASSRDTGELFF
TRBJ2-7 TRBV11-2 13 CASSSKEAYEQYF
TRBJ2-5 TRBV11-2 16 CASSFGLAGGEETQYF
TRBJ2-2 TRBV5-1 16 CASSLSAERGTGELFF
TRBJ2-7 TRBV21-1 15 CASSTNRGGVYEQYF
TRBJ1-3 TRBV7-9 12 CASSLESNTIYF
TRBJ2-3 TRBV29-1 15 CSVSTGTTSTDTQYF
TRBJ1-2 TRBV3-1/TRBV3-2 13 CASSLRGSYGYTF
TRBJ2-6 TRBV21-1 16 CASIGTGGFGANVLTF
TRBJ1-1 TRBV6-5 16 CASSYPGGSKNTEAFF
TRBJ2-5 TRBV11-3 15 CASSLTGLAGETQYF
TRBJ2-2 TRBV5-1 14 CASSSSGGPPELFF
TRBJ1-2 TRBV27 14 CASSFRGANYGYTF
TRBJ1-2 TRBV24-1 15 CATSDSRDRGESYTF
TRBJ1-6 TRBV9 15 CASSVASRDNSPLHF
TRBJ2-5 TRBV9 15 CASSVASGVQETQYF
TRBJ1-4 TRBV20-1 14 CSASDLATNEKLFF
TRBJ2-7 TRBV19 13 CASSIGPRGEQYF
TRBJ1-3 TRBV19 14 CASRNEGAGNTIYF
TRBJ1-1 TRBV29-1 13 CSVVQAPNTEAFF
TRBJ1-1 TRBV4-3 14 CASSQVRGRTEAFF
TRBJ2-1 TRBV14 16 CASSQAGLDAYNEQFF
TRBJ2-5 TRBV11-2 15 CASSLEWGRGETQYF
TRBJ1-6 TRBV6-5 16 CASSSGGSLYNSPLHF
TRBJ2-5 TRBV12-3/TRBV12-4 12 CASRGAQETQYF
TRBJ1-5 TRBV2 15 CASTSQRGTNQPQHF
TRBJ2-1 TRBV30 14 CAYQTGPQGDEQFF
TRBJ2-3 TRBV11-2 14 CASSTGAPVDTQYF
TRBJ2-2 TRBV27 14 CASKRTGVTGELFF
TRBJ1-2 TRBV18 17 CASSRRQDSGTNYGYTF
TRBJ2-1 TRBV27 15 CASSFRLAEDNEQFF
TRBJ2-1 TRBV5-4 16 CASSLGPGGFHNEQFF
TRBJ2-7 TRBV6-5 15 CASSYDRDFVYEQYF
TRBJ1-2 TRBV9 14 CASSVAQENYGYTF
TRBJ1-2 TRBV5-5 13 CASSLRGNYGYTF
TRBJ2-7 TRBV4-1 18 CASSQEPVGLATSYEQYF
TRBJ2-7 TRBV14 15 CASSQDGAGAYEQYF
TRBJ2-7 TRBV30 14 CAWSVGRGDYEQYF
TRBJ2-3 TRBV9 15 CASSVLPGKADTQYF
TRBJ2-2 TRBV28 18 CASSPPGLAGVRAGELFF
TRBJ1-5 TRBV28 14 CASNSQGGNQPQHF
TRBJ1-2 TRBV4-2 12 CASSQDRAGYTF
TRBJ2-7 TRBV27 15 CASSPRLAVPYEQYF
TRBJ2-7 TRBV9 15 CASSRLAGGRGEQYF
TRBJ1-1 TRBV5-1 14 CASSFLGADTEAFF
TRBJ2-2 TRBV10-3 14 CASDREAGTGELFF
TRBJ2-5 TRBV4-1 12 CASSPGGETQYF
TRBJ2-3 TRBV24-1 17 CATSDHPGQGFTDTQYF
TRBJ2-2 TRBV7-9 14 CASRITGFAGELFF
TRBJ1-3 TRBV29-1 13 CSVDEGFGNTIYF